The 28 T cell receptor beta chains given below trace back to one sample, sequenced in a study of cytomegalovirus exposure and HLA in healthy donors listed by TCRdb under 2017. Library prep was done by the immunoSEQ multiplex PCR assay. For the multiplex PCR, a mixture combining 60 forward primers for TCR Vbeta segments and 13 reverse primers for TCR Jbeta segments was used. TCRdb re-hosts the immuneACCESS table, in-frame sequences only. Its copies lack some clones; in the studies checked, an unresolved V gene accounts for under half of them, and the cause for the rest is not known. This sample is represented by 200,000 to 250,000 clones; more than 70% of them were singletons. Of the sample, 1.3% falls within the top ten clones. The sample taken for sequencing was PBMCs. The receptors stem from a human donor in good health.

The sample holds one count of this clone. The chain uses TRBV7-9 and TRBJ2-1, with D tentatively TRBD1 (7 bases). Germline CDR1 SEHNR, CDR2 FQNEAQ (reference sequence). Trimming took off 3 bases at V and 1 base at J, with 22 bases between the two ends. The CDR3 is made up of 19 amino acids. CDR3 coding DNA: TGTGCCAGCAGCTTGAACAGGGGAAGGGCGGGGTCATCCTACAATGAGCAGTTCTTC. It translates to CASSLNRGRAGSSYNEQFF.

This chain uses TRBV5-4 with TRBJ2-7; 9 bases line up with TRBD1. Germline loops: CDR1 SGHNT, CDR2 YYREEE (reference sequence). V gave up 0 bases and J gave up 2 bases; unmatched junction bases: 9. The CDR3 contains 17 residues. In DNA, the CDR3 is TGTGCCAGCAGCTTGGGACAAAAAGGACAGGGGACCTACGAGCAGTACTTC. It codes for CASSLGQKGQGTYEQYF.

A few counts support this clone. V gene TRBV28 combines with J gene TRBJ2-5, with D uncertain. The CDR3 covers 14 residues. The V and J ends lost 6 bases and 2 bases respectively, with 13 bases between them. Germline CDR1 reads MDHEN; CDR2 reads SYDVKM. The CDR3 loop is CASRDMRIQETQYF. The CDR3 coding sequence is TGTGCCAGCAGAGATATGCGGATACAAGAGACCCAGTACTTC.

The chain recombines TRBV7-3 with TRBJ2-3, with D maybe TRBD1 (7 bases). Germline CDR1 and CDR2: SGHTA and FQGTGA. CDR3 length: 12 amino acids. V was cut by 8 bases and J by 5 bases, with 11 bases left in between. For the CDR3, the DNA is TGTGCCAGCTCCCAGGGGGGAGATACGCAGTATTTT. It is translated as CASSQGGDTQYF.

The CDR3 protein is CASTFSWDRGSYEQYF. CDR3 nucleotide sequence: TGTGCCAGCACATTCAGTTGGGACAGGGGTTCCTACGAGCAGTACTTC. This chain joins TRBV6-6 and TRBJ2-7; 10 bases are shared with TRBD1. V lost 7 bases to trimming and J lost 1 base; unmatched junction nucleotides: 10. This CDR3 contains 16 residues. The germline V gene encodes CDR1 MNHNY and CDR2 SVGAGI (reference sequence).

This chain uses TRBV10-3 with TRBJ2-2, with 13 bases fitting TRBD2. With 0 bases clipped from V and 2 bases from J, the junction kept 12 bases outside the gene matches. CDR1 is ENHRY and CDR2 is SYGVKD in the germline V gene. The CDR3 runs 21 residues. As DNA, the CDR3 is TGTGCCATCAGTGAGTCTGTGTGGGACCGACTAGCGGGAGGAAACACCGGGGAGCTGTTTTTT. Its translation is CAISESVWDRLAGGNTGELFF.

The V gene is TRBV6-5, the J gene TRBJ1-4; D gene ambiguous. Germline V gene lookup returns CDR1 MNHEY and CDR2 SVGAGI. V lost 2 bases to trimming and J lost 5 bases, with 6 bases between them. The CDR3 has 13 residues. CDR3 amino acids: CASSYGQNEKLFF. The DNA of the CDR3 is TGTGCCAGCAGTTACGGGCAGAATGAAAAACTGTTTTTT.

The chain links TRBV2 to TRBJ2-7; D remains ambiguous. Germline V gene data show CDR1 as SNHLY and CDR2 as FYNNEI. V shed 3 bases and J shed 4 bases, with 7 bases lying between them. This CDR3 has 12 residues. The CDR3 region is CASSDIRYEQYF. As DNA, the CDR3 is TGTGCCAGCAGTGATATTCGGTACGAGCAGTACTTC.

The V and J genes are TRBV6-1 and TRBJ1-1; a possible D gene is TRBD1 (6 bases). This CDR3 contains 14 residues. The germline V and J ends were trimmed by 6 bases and 5 bases, with 16 bases remaining between them. Looked up from germline, CDR1 is MNHNS and CDR2 is SASEGT. The CDR3 bases are TGTGCCAGCAGATTTACAGGGAGTATTACTGAAGCTTTCTTT. Amino acid sequence: CASRFTGSITEAFF.

The chain recombines TRBV9 with TRBJ2-2, with D hard to call. V was clipped by 0 bases and J by 0 bases, with 9 bases between them. Germline V CDR1 and CDR2: SGDLS, YYNGEE. This CDR3 has 16 amino acids. In nucleotides, the CDR3 is TGTGCCAGCAGCGTAGTTCCCAATTCGAACACCGGGGAGCTGTTTTTT. Translating it yields CASSVVPNSNTGELFF.

This chain connects TRBV7-2 to TRBJ2-3; D possibly corresponds to TRBD1 (6 bases). The CDR3 consists of 15 residues. CDR1 and CDR2 (germline): SGHTA, FQGNSA. V shed 2 bases and J shed 4 bases, with 13 bases lying between them. The CDR3 sequence is CASSLSSGDSDTQYF. The DNA of the CDR3 is TGTGCCAGCAGCTTAAGTTCAGGGGATTCAGATACGCAGTATTTT.

V is TRBV27 and J is TRBJ2-1; D remains ambiguous. Trimming left V 2 bases short and J 0 bases short, with 11 bases between. Germline lookup yields CDR1 MNHEY and CDR2 SMNVEV (reference sequence). The CDR3 spans 16 residues. The CDR3 region has the DNA TGTGCCAGCAGTTTACTGTCCTTCGGCTCCTACAATGAGCAGTTCTTC. Residues: CASSLLSFGSYNEQFF.

This clone was counted a few times. The rearrangement uses TRBV6-5 and TRBJ1-1; 8 nucleotides match TRBD1. Trimming took 6 bases from V and 6 from J; bases not matched to a gene: 6. The CDR3 length is 13 residues. Per germline, CDR1 MNHEY and CDR2 SVGAGI. The CDR3 DNA reads TGTGCCAGCAGCCCAGGGGGCATCGCTGAAGCTTTCTTT. Translation: CASSPGGIAEAFF.

The rearrangement links TRBV11-2 to TRBJ2-6, with D perhaps matching TRBD1 (6 bases). CDR3 length equals 14 residues. Per the germline V gene, CDR1 is SGHAT and CDR2 is FQNNGV. Trimming shortened V by 8 bases and J by 2 bases, and 10 bases separated the two germline ends. The CDR3 bases are TGTGCCAGCCGAGGGGGAGCTGGGGCCAACGTCCTGACTTTC. Translating gives CASRGGAGANVLTF.

The table lists this clone with a few counts. The chain is built from TRBV30 and TRBJ2-7, with D perhaps matching TRBD1 (5 bases). CDR1 is GTSNPN, CDR2 SVGIG, per germline (reference sequence). V lost 2 bases and J lost 9, with 14 bases in between. The CDR3 is 12 amino acids. CDR3 coding DNA: TGTGCCTGGAGTATCAGGGTCCCCTGGCAGTACTTC. Translating it yields CAWSIRVPWQYF.

The V and J genes are TRBV5-4 and TRBJ2-1; 9 bases map to TRBD1. J gave up 4 bases and V 6 bases, and 8 bases lay outside the gene matches. The CDR3 totals 15 residues. Germline V gives CDR1 SGHNT, CDR2 YYREEE (reference sequence). CDR3 region: CASIARDRDYNEQFF. Here the CDR3 DNA reads TGTGCCAGCATCGCCCGGGACAGGGATTACAATGAGCAGTTCTTC.

The chain recombines TRBV5-1 with TRBJ1-2; a weak D match, TRBD1 (6 bases). V shed 4 bases and J shed 4 bases, with 14 bases lying between them. CDR1 and CDR2 (germline): SGHRS, YFSETQ. The CDR3 is 14 amino acids. CDR3 sequence: CASSQNRDSYGYTF. CDR3 DNA: TGCGCCAGCAGCCAAAACAGGGATTCCTATGGCTACACCTTC. Full variable domain (missing parts from reference TRBV5-1 and TRBJ1-2): KAGVTQTPRYLIKTRGQQVTLSCSPISGHRSVSWYQQTPGQGLQFLFEYFSETQRNKGNFPGRFSGRQFSNSRSEMNVSTLELGDSALYLCASSQNRDSYGYTFGSGTRLTVV.

The rearrangement links TRBV5-4 to TRBJ2-3, with 12 bases aligning to TRBD2. Trimming removed 2 bases from V and 2 bases from J; junction bases left unmatched: 9. The V gene's germline CDR1 is SGHNT and CDR2 YYREEE (reference sequence). This CDR3 has 18 residues. The CDR3 loop reads CASSFGGLAGGITDTQYF. The CDR3 DNA is TGTGCCAGCAGCTTCGGCGGGCTAGCGGGAGGGATCACAGATACGCAGTATTTT. Full variable domain (remainder filled in from reference TRBV5-4 and TRBJ2-3): ETGVTQSPTHLIKTRGQQVTLRCSSQSGHNTVSWYQQALGQGPQFIFQYYREEENGRGNFPPRFSGLQFPNYSSELNVNALELDDSALYLCASSFGGLAGGITDTQYFGPGTRLTVL.

The chain has TRBV19 and TRBJ2-3; 9 bases map to TRBD1. There are 15 residues in the CDR3. Germline V CDR1 and CDR2: LNHDA, SQIVND (reference sequence). V lost 6 bases, J lost 1 base, and 5 bases stayed unmatched. CDR3 amino acids: CASSGTGYGTDTQYF. Here the CDR3 DNA reads TGTGCCAGTAGCGGGACAGGGTATGGCACAGATACGCAGTATTTT. Full variable domain (remainder filled in from reference TRBV19 and TRBJ2-3): DGGITQSPKYLFRKEGQNVTLSCEQNLNHDAMYWYRQDPGQGLRLIYYSQIVNDFQKGDIAEGYSVSREKKESFPLTVTSAQKNPTAFYLCASSGTGYGTDTQYFGPGTRLTVL.

The J gene is TRBJ2-5, the V gene TRBV7-2; D might be TRBD2 (5 bases). This CDR3 comprises 15 residues. The germline V gene encodes CDR1 SGHTA and CDR2 FQGNSA. V shed 2 bases and J shed 5 bases, with 15 bases lying between them. The CDR3 region has the DNA TGTGCCAGCAGCTTAAAAAAGCGGTTGGGGGAGACCCAGTACTTC. The encoded protein is CASSLKKRLGETQYF.

This chain connects TRBV4-1 to TRBJ2-5, with a weak D call TRBD2 (6 bases). Germline V gene data show CDR1 as MGHRA and CDR2 as YSYEKL. The CDR3 runs to 15 residues. Trimming cost V 1 base and J 2 bases, with 11 bases left between them. The CDR3 spells CASSQVGGIQETQYF. Here the CDR3 DNA reads TGCGCCAGCAGCCAAGTGGGCGGGATTCAAGAGACCCAGTACTTC.

This sequence joins TRBV5-1 and TRBJ2-3; TRBD2 matches 13 bases. The germline CDR1 and CDR2 sequences are SGHRS and YFSETQ. The CDR3 loop spans 16 amino acids. V shed 1 base, J shed 3 bases, and the junction held 2 bases outside the gene matches. CDR3 DNA: TGCGCCAGCAGCTTGTCGACTAGCGGGAGGACAGATACGCAGTATTTT. It encodes CASSLSTSGRTDTQYF.

This chain joins TRBV6-5 and TRBJ1-4; no definite D call. CDR3 length: 15 amino acids. The V gene's germline CDR1 is MNHEY and CDR2 SVGAGI. The V end lost 6 bases, the J end lost 7 bases, and 18 bases lay between the germline ends. CDR3 sequence: CASSYRPTSGEKLFF. The CDR3 DNA reads as TGTGCCAGCAGCTATCGACCGACGTCGGGTGAAAAACTGTTTTTT.

The chain links TRBV19 to TRBJ2-7, with 9 positions matching TRBD1. Germline trimming cut 0 bases from V and 0 bases from J; bases unmatched to any gene: 3. This CDR3 is built from 16 residues. Per germline, CDR1 LNHDA and CDR2 SQIVND (reference sequence). CDR3: CASSIEGTGSSYEQYF. CDR3 nucleotides: TGTGCCAGTAGTATAGAAGGGACAGGGAGCTCCTACGAGCAGTACTTC.

As concerns this clone: Germline and junction disagree at one end, which may indicate a read error. CDR3 region: CASSTSGTRNIYERYF. DNA for the CDR3: TGTGCCAGCAGCACTTCCGGGACTAGGAATATCTACGAGCGGTACTTC. The chain uses TRBV9 and TRBJ2-7; 8 positions match TRBD2. Germline V gives CDR1 SGDLS, CDR2 YYNGEE. The CDR3 is 16 amino acids.

The chain is built from TRBV7-9 and TRBJ1-2, with D possibly being TRBD1 (5 bases). V lost 5 bases to trimming and J lost 6 bases, with 13 bases between them. The CDR3 has 13 residues. The V gene's germline CDR1 is SEHNR and CDR2 FQNEAQ (reference sequence). CDR3 residues: CASSPQGGHGYTF. In DNA, the CDR3 is TGTGCCAGCAGCCCCCAGGGAGGACATGGCTACACCTTC.

There are a few counts of this clone. The same CDR3 is also encoded by other DNA sequences in this sample. This chain connects TRBV5-1 to TRBJ2-3, with TRBD2 matching over 7 bases. Looked up from germline, CDR1 is SGHRS and CDR2 is YFSETQ. The CDR3 is made up of 15 amino acids. V gave up 1 base and J gave up 0 bases; unmatched junction bases: 2. The DNA of the CDR3 is TGCGCCAGCAGCTTGAGTAGCGGGAGCACAGATACGCAGTATTTT. Translation gives CASSLSSGSTDTQYF.

This clone was recorded a few times. The V call is TRBV27, the J call TRBJ2-1, with TRBD2 matching 10 bases. V gave up 3 bases and J gave up 9 bases; unmatched junction bases: 5. The CDR3 length is 14 residues. Germline-derived CDR1 and CDR2 are MNHEY and SMNVEV (reference sequence). CDR3 DNA sequence: TGTGCCAGCAGTTTTCTAGCGGGAGTTCGTGAGCAGTTCTTC. It encodes CASSFLAGVREQFF.